Following are 10 T cell receptor beta chains from one sample sequenced in a study of T cells in Graves' hyperthyroidism and ophthalmopathy. The investigators amplified TCR beta CDR3 regions from RNA transcripts. HTBI primers were employed in a first-round RT-PCR of the TCR CDR3. Each CDR3 protein is one row after TCRdb ran MiXCR on the multiplex PCR reads. The table shows around 700,000 distinct CDR3 sequences, with roughly a sixth occurring only once. Input material: blood. The receptors were gathered from a woman aged 45-65 years with Graves' hyperthyroidism that later progressed to Graves' ophthalmopathy.

This clonotype was observed a few times. The rearrangement uses TRBV2 and TRBJ1-4; no reliable D call. V shed 0 bases and J shed 4 bases, with 9 bases lying between them. This CDR3 spans 15 amino acids. Germline loops: CDR1 SNHLY, CDR2 FYNNEI. CDR3 protein: CASSEAKRGNEKLFF. CDR3 nucleotides: TGTGCCAGCAGTGAAGCTAAACGGGGTAATGAAAAACTGTTTTTT.

In its sample, this clonotype was seen a few times. The chain employs TRBV20-1 and TRBJ1-2, with D uncertain. Looked up from germline, CDR1 is DFQATT and CDR2 is SNEGSKA (reference sequence). V gave up 3 bases and J gave up 5 bases, with 13 bases separating them. CDR3 length: 13 residues. The CDR3 DNA sequence: TGCAGTGCTAGGGACCAGCCCTATTATGGCTACACCTTC. It is translated as CSARDQPYYGYTF.

The gene calls are TRBV5-6 and TRBJ2-3; 9 bases line up with TRBD1. The V gene's germline CDR1 is SGHDT and CDR2 YYEEEE. The CDR3 is made up of 15 amino acids. With 5 bases clipped from V and 6 bases from J, the junction kept 10 bases outside the gene matches. The CDR3 coding sequence is TGTGCCAGCAGTTCCGGGACAGGGTACGTGGATACGCAGTATTTT. Translation: CASSSGTGYVDTQYF. The variable domain in full, completed from reference TRBV5-6 and TRBJ2-3, reads DAGVTQSPTHLIKTRGQQVTLRCSPKSGHDTVSWYQQALGQGPQFIFQYYEEEERQRGNFPDRFSGHQFPNYSSELNVNALLLGDSALYLCASSSGTGYVDTQYFGPGTRLTVL.

In its sample, this clonotype was seen many times. The chain is built from TRBV20-1 and TRBJ1-1; no clear D. Germline loops: CDR1 DFQATT, CDR2 SNEGSKA (reference sequence). The CDR3 length is 12 residues. Trimming took off 7 bases at V and 8 bases at J, with 17 bases between the two ends. This CDR3 reads CSDSLEGSEAFF. The CDR3, as DNA: TGCAGTGATTCCCTTGAAGGGTCGGAAGCTTTCTTT.

This clonotype occurred a few times. The CDR3 region is CSATPDTRTDTQYF. As DNA, the CDR3 is TGCAGTGCTACCCCCGACACCCGCACAGATACGCAGTATTTT. This chain connects TRBV20-1 to TRBJ2-3; D gene uncertain. The germline CDR1 and CDR2 sequences are DFQATT and SNEGSKA (reference sequence). This CDR3 spans 14 amino acids. The V end was cut by 4 bases, the J end by 1 base, with 12 bases between.

This sequence joins TRBV19 and TRBJ2-3; weak D call: TRBD1 (5 bases). CDR3 length: 16 amino acids. The ends were cut back, 3 bases at V and 5 bases at J, with 18 bases in the middle. Germline assignment: CDR1 LNHDA and CDR2 SQIVND (reference sequence). The DNA for the CDR3 is TGTGCCAGTAGTATTCATCAGGGCGAAGTGGGAGATACGCAGTATTTT. Protein product: CASSIHQGEVGDTQYF.

This clonotype appeared many times. This chain uses TRBV19 with TRBJ1-1; D uncertain. The CDR3 extends over 12 amino acids. V was trimmed by 2 bases and J by 5 bases, leaving 6 bases between them. The germline V gene has CDR1 LNHDA and CDR2 SQIVND (reference sequence). CDR3 nucleotides: TGTGCCAGTAGTATACCAGCAACTGAAGCTTTCTTT. Translation: CASSIPATEAFF.

This clonotype was found many times. The V gene is TRBV3-1, the J gene TRBJ1-1; D not certain. Trimming removed 6 bases from V and 1 base from J, with 15 bases in between. Per the germline V gene, CDR1 is LGHDT and CDR2 is YNNKEL (reference sequence). The CDR3 extends over 15 amino acids. CDR3 nucleotides: TGTGCCAGCAGGTCAACAGACCTCGAGAACACTGAAGCTTTCTTT. Encoded protein: CASRSTDLENTEAFF.

This clonotype has ten or more counts. CDR3 nucleotide sequence: TGCAGTGCGACAGAGGACAATACCTACGAGCAGTACTTC. This translates into CSATEDNTYEQYF. The chain couples TRBV20-1 to TRBJ2-7; perhaps TRBD1 as D (5 bases). There are 13 residues in the CDR3. Looked up from germline, CDR1 is DFQATT and CDR2 is SNEGSKA (reference sequence). Trimming shortened V by 6 bases and J by 2 bases, and 14 bases separated the two germline ends.

The chain uses TRBV10-1 and TRBJ2-1, with D tentatively TRBD1 or TRBD2 (5 bases each). The CDR3 totals 15 residues. CDR1 is WNHNN, CDR2 SYGVQD, per germline (reference sequence). Trimming shortened V by 5 bases and J by 2 bases, and 13 bases separated the two germline ends. CDR3: CASSPRDGPYNEQFF. CDR3 nucleotides: TGCGCCAGCAGTCCCCGGGACGGTCCCTACAATGAGCAGTTCTTC.